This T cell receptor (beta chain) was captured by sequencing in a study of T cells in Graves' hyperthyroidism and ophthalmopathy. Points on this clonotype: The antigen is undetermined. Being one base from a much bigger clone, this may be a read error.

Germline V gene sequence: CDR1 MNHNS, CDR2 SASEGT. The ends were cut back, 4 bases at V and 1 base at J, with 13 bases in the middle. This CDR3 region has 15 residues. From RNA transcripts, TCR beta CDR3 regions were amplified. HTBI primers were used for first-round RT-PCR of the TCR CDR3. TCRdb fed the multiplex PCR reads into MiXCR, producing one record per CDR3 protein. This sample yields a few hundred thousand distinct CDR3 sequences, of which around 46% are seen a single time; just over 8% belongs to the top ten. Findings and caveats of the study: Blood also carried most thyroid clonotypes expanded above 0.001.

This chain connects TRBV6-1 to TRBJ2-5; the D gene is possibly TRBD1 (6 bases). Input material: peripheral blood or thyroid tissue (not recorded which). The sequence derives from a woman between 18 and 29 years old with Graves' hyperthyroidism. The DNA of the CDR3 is TGTGCCAGCAGTGGAGGGCAGACAGGCCAAGAGACCCAGTACTTC. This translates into CASSGGQTGQETQYF.